Each of the 13 T cell receptor beta chains below was sequenced from the same sample in a study of CD8+ T cells in alopecia areata. Treatment meaning: oral pan-JAK inhibitor, 5-10 mg twice daily. Extracted from the samples, RNA was reverse transcribed into cDNA to serve as the sequencing template. Assay: immunoSEQ multiplex PCR; the TCRdb copy retains only in-frame clones and omits some. Of under 200,000 clones in the sample, about three fifths were seen once. The specimen was CD4+ T cells sorted from blood, collected at week 4, from a patient treated with tofacitinib. These receptors originate from a human donor with alopecia areata.

The J gene is TRBJ1-2, the V gene TRBV25-1, with 7 bases lining up with TRBD1. CDR1 and CDR2 (germline): MGHDK, SYGVNS. V lost 6 bases and J lost 0; bases outside the gene matches: 1. This CDR3 has 13 residues. Here the CDR3 reads CASRQGTNYGYTF. CDR3 DNA sequence: TGTGCCAGCAGACAGGGGACTAACTATGGCTACACCTTC.

This chain links TRBV29-1 with TRBJ2-3; tentative D call: TRBD2 (7 bases). This CDR3 is built from 13 residues. Germline CDR1 and CDR2: SQVTM and ANQGSEA. V was trimmed by 8 bases and J by 6 bases, leaving 18 bases between them. The CDR3 here is CSYRGGAGDTQYF. The DNA of the CDR3 is TGCAGCTATCGAGGGGGGGCCGGGGATACGCAGTATTTT.

Comment on this clone: This specimen includes other DNA sequences encoding the same CDR3. The CDR3 protein is CSVVVGETQYF. DNA for the CDR3: TGCAGCGTTGTCGTCGGGGAGACCCAGTACTTC. The V call is TRBV29-1, the J call TRBJ2-5; D gene uncertain. In germline, CDR1 is SQVTM, CDR2 ANQGSEA. This CDR3 comprises 11 residues. V was trimmed by 4 bases and J by 5 bases, leaving 8 bases between them.

This chain joins TRBV6-6 and TRBJ2-4, with D possibly being TRBD1 or TRBD2 (5 bases each). The CDR3 covers 15 residues. Between the trimmed V and J ends, which lost 4 bases and 0 bases, there was a span of 10 bases. Germline V gene sequence: CDR1 MNHNY, CDR2 SVGAGI (reference sequence). The CDR3 nucleotides read TGTGCCAGCAGTTTAGCCGGGACAGCCAAAAACATTCAGTACTTC. Amino acid sequence: CASSLAGTAKNIQYF.

The table lists this clone with a count of one. The chain is built from TRBV6-5 and TRBJ2-7; no firm D call. The CDR3 extends over 13 amino acids. V was trimmed by 7 bases and J by 2 bases, leaving 12 bases between them. The germline CDR1 and CDR2 sequences are MNHEY and SVGAGI. The CDR3 DNA follows: TGTGCCAGCACCGGTGGTAAAACCTACGAGCAGTACTTC. It translates to CASTGGKTYEQYF.

The chain carries TRBV29-1 and TRBJ2-7; TRBD1 might be the D (6 bases). Germline V gene sequence: CDR1 SQVTM, CDR2 ANQGSEA. V lost 7 bases to trimming and J lost 2 bases, with 12 bases between them. CDR3 length: 12 residues. In DNA, the CDR3 is TGCAGCGCCCAGGGGATCGCCTACGAGCAGTACTTC. Translating it yields CSAQGIAYEQYF.

This clone has a handful of counts. This chain connects TRBV10-2 to TRBJ2-7, with D uncertain. V was pared by 6 bases and J by 7 bases, with 10 bases between. The CDR3 is 11 amino acids. CDR1 and CDR2 (germline): WSHSY, SAAADI. CDR3 DNA: TGCGCCAGCAGCCCCAAAGGGGAGCAGTACTTC. Residues: CASSPKGEQYF.

The chain recombines TRBV29-1 with TRBJ2-2; 10 nucleotides align to TRBD1. Germline CDR1 and CDR2: SQVTM and ANQGSEA. J was trimmed by 5 bases and V by 0 bases; bases with no gene match: 3. CDR3 length: 15 residues. The DNA of the CDR3 is TGCAGCGTTGAAGACGACAGGGGGCGTACCGGGGAGCTGTTTTTT. It is translated as CSVEDDRGRTGELFF.

CDR3 DNA: TGTGCCAGCAGCCGGCAGGGTAGCAATTCACCCCTCCACTTT. Its protein product is CASSRQGSNSPLHF. This rearrangement joins TRBV5-6 to TRBJ1-6; TRBD1 might be the D (5 bases). CDR1 and CDR2 from the germline V gene are SGHDT and YYEEEE. V dropped 4 bases and J dropped 7 bases, with 12 bases sitting between them. The CDR3 has 14 amino acids.

The rearrangement uses TRBV30 and TRBJ2-1, with TRBD2 identical over 9 bases. This CDR3 is built from 13 residues. The germline CDR1 and CDR2 sequences are GTSNPN and SVGIG (reference sequence). Germline trimming cut 8 bases from V and 3 bases from J; bases unmatched to any gene: 5. The CDR3 bases are TGTGCCCTCAGCGGGGGGCTCTACAATGAGCAGTTCTTC. Amino acid sequence: CALSGGLYNEQFF.

The V gene is TRBV2, the J gene TRBJ2-1, with D hard to call. The CDR3 contains 15 residues. Per the germline V gene, CDR1 is SNHLY and CDR2 is FYNNEI. Between the trimmed V and J ends, which lost 6 bases and 0 bases, there was a span of 12 bases. The CDR3 sequence is CASSAWSSSYNEQFF. Written as DNA, the CDR3 is TGTGCCAGCAGCGCCTGGTCGAGCTCCTACAATGAGCAGTTCTTC.

V usage is TRBV25-1 and J usage is TRBJ2-2; D gene unclear. V was clipped by 6 bases and J by 3 bases, with 14 bases between them. The length of the CDR3 is 15 residues. The germline CDR1 and CDR2 sequences are MGHDK and SYGVNS. DNA of the CDR3: TGTGCCAGCAGGAAGGGTGGATGGGACACCGGGGAGCTGTTTTTT. Translated, it gives CASRKGGWDTGELFF.

This clone occurred a few times. The chain is built from TRBV25-1 and TRBJ1-2; D might be TRBD1 (6 bases). The length of the CDR3 is 12 residues. V lost 6 bases to trimming and J lost 8 bases, with 13 bases between them. Germline V gives CDR1 MGHDK, CDR2 SYGVNS. In nucleotides, the CDR3 is TGTGCCAGCAGGGCGGACAGCCGGGGCTACACCTTC. This encodes CASRADSRGYTF.